Each of the 5 T cell receptor beta chains below was sequenced from the same sample in a study of cytomegalovirus exposure and HLA in healthy donors. Use of 60 Vbeta and 13 Jbeta primers characterized the PCR. The protocol was immunoSEQ multiplex PCR, while the TCRdb copy is restricted to in-frame clones and leaves out a portion. The table counts tens of thousands of clones; 6% to 7.5% lies in the top ten. Sequences were obtained from PBMCs. The receptors shown here come from a woman between 40 and 55 years old in good health and CMV-seronegative.

This chain uses TRBV13 with TRBJ2-7, with unresolved D. The CDR3 length is 14 residues. From germline, CDR1 is PRHDT and CDR2 FYEKMQ (reference sequence). Trimming pared 0 bases from V and 2 bases from J, leaving 8 bases between. The CDR3 region has the DNA TGTGCCAGCAGCTTAGGCCAAACTACCTACGAGCAGTACTTC. This gives the protein CASSLGQTTYEQYF.

V and J are TRBV28 and TRBJ2-7; 11 bases are a match to TRBD2. The CDR3 has 17 residues. The J segment lost 1 base and the V segment lost 2 bases, leaving 7 bases of the junction unmatched. Germline V gives CDR1 MDHEN, CDR2 SYDVKM. DNA for the CDR3: TGTGCCAGCAGTTTACCTAGCGGGAGGCGAAAATCCTACGAGCAGTACTTC. This gives the protein CASSLPSGRRKSYEQYF. Filled out from reference TRBV28 and TRBJ2-7, the complete variable domain reads DVKVTQSSRYLVKRTGEKVFLECVQDMDHENMFWYRQDPGLGLRLIYFSYDVKMKEKGDIPEGYSVSREKKERFSLILESASTNQTSMYLCASSLPSGRRKSYEQYFGPGTRLTVT.

The V gene is TRBV10-2, the J gene TRBJ1-1; D is ambiguous. V lost 8 bases and J lost 1, with 8 bases in between. Germline values: CDR1 WSHSY, CDR2 SAAADI. The length of the CDR3 is 12 residues. CDR3 nucleotide sequence: TGCGCCAGCTCAGCAGGGAACACTGAAGCTTTCTTT. It codes for CASSAGNTEAFF.

The J gene is TRBJ1-1, the V gene TRBV7-8; D is unresolved. This CDR3 has 17 residues. In germline, CDR1 is SGHVS, CDR2 FQNEAQ. V lost 5 bases and J 0 bases, leaving 19 bases between the germline ends. The CDR3 sequence: CASSPRGGSELNTEAFF. The CDR3 coding sequence is TGTGCCAGCAGCCCCCGCGGAGGGAGCGAGTTGAACACTGAAGCTTTCTTT.

This chain joins TRBV7-7 and TRBJ2-7; no clear D gene. Trimming stripped 4 bases from V and 0 bases from J, with 7 bases between. From germline, CDR1 is SSHAT and CDR2 FNYEAQ (reference sequence). The CDR3 is 13 residues long. The CDR3 nucleotides are TGTGCCAGCAGCTCCGCCAGCTCCTACGAGCAGTACTTC. Amino acid sequence: CASSSASSYEQYF. The full variable domain, completed using reference TRBV7-7 and TRBJ2-7, is GAGVSQSPRYKVTKRGQDVTLRCDPISSHATLYWYQQALGQGPEFLTYFNYEAQPDKSGLPSDRFSAERPEGSISTLTIQRTEQRDSAMYRCASSSASSYEQYFGPGTRLTVT.